This T cell receptor (beta chain) stems from a study of identifying expanded T cells in peripheral blood. Study findings and constraints: Variance in clone template counts between approximately two-week samples significantly increased with total template count across all healthy donors. Over around two and four weeks, about 15 and 18 clones changed, versus around 1.2 between replicates.

Collection occurred without any documented infections or immune events in donors. The ends lost 6 bases at V and 4 bases at J; junction bases unmatched: 16. This CDR3 has 16 residues. Germline assignment: CDR1 SQVTM and CDR2 ANQGSEA. For this clone: Its antigen is currently unknown.

Produced via immunoSEQ multiplex PCR; TCRdb's table is partial and in-frame only. The sample gives more than 75,000 clones, around 88% of which show up once; over 5% is in the top ten. The clonotype comes from a person between 18 and 70 years old in good health. The rearrangement joins TRBV29-1 to TRBJ1-2; 8 nucleotides align to TRBD1. Sequences were obtained from blood. The CDR3 region is CSVTEPIRGRSYGYTF. The CDR3 DNA sequence: TGCAGCGTCACCGAGCCCATCAGGGGGCGATCCTATGGCTACACCTTC.